The source of this TCR beta chain is a study of T cell responses to AZD1222 COVID-19 vaccine. Study overall: Recipients boosted at about 4 weeks or about 12 weeks are pooled. The study, taken as a whole, reports: Mapped onto spike, vaccine-associated CD4 TCRs spanned it and were dominant at 160-218 and 743-854.

Clones were sequenced by immunoSEQ multiplex PCR, and TCRdb holds only the in-frame ones, with some missing. The table records 75,000 to 100,000 clones, approximately 94% of them present only once. In its sample, this clone was seen once. Its target is not known. The CDR3 runs to 15 residues. Trimming took off 3 bases at V and 4 bases at J, with 13 bases between the two ends. Germline values: CDR1 MNHNS, CDR2 SASEGT. The source of this sequence is an adult in good health. The J gene is TRBJ2-1, the V gene TRBV6-1; a weak D match, TRBD1 (6 bases). The source was peripheral blood, collected on day 0 of AZD1222 vaccination. CDR3 in DNA: TGTGCCAGCAGTGATATGGGGGCCAGTTACAATGAGCAGTTCTTC. Translation gives CASSDMGASYNEQFF.